Listed below are T cell receptor beta chains from one sample, sequenced in a study of CD8+CD57+ T cells in acquired aplastic anemia. MiXCR, applied by TCRdb to the reads, yields one record per CDR3 protein. The sample records roughly 160,000 distinct CDR3 sequences, about 45% being singletons. The sequencing input was sorted CD4+, CD8+, or CD8+CD57+ T cells (not recorded which) from PBMCs. All receptors come from a human donor with aplastic anemia. CDR3s include the opening cysteine and the closing phenylalanine or tryptophan. A D gene is named only where the DNA matches it firmly. Size values are once, few and many counts, or a class for expanded clones, and some rows have none.

v_call,cdr3_length,clone_size,d_call,j_call,cdr3_aa,cdr3_nt
TRBV9,19,many,-,TRBJ2-1,CASSVARRSRGMVRNEQFF,TGTGCCAGCAGCGTAGCCCGCCGTAGTAGGGGGATGGTGAGGAATGAGCAGTTCTTC
TRBV2,13,-,-,TRBJ1-4,CASSERGNEKLFF,TGTGCCAGCAGTGAAAGGGGTAATGAAAAACTGTTTTTT
TRBV24-1,14,many,TRBD1,TRBJ2-7,CATSATTGSYEQYF,TGTGCCACCAGTGCGACGACAGGGAGCTACGAGCAGTACTTC
TRBV9,12,many,-,TRBJ2-3,CASSDRGDTQYF,TGTGCCAGCAGCGACCGGGGAGATACGCAGTATTTT
TRBV10-2,14,-,TRBD1,TRBJ1-4,CASSESGQGGRLFF,TGCGCCAGCAGTGAGTCAGGACAGGGGGGTCGACTGTTTTTT
TRBV13,13,many,-,TRBJ2-1,CASSLEKRGEQFF,TGTGCCAGCAGCTTAGAAAAGCGTGGTGAGCAGTTCTTC
TRBV7-8,14,medium-sized,-,TRBJ2-7,CASSSRFLSYEQYF,TGTGCCAGCAGCTCAAGGTTCCTCTCCTACGAGCAGTACTTC
TRBV12-3/TRBV12-4,11,-,-,TRBJ1-6,CASSSYSPLHF,TGTGCCAGCAGTTCTTATTCACCCCTCCACTTT
TRBV20-1,12,many,TRBD1,TRBJ2-1,CSALGTANEQFF,TGCAGTGCTCTTGGGACAGCTAATGAGCAGTTCTTC
TRBV19,15,-,-,TRBJ2-7,CASAPITRLGHEQYF,TGTGCCAGTGCCCCCATAACGCGCCTGGGACACGAGCAGTACTTC
TRBV7-9,15,many,-,TRBJ2-2,CASSPSGRGTGELFF,TGTGCCAGCAGCCCTAGTGGAAGGGGCACCGGGGAGCTGTTTTTT
TRBV9,13,-,-,TRBJ2-3,CASSVGSTDTQYF,TGTGCCAGCAGCGTCGGTAGCACAGATACGCAGTATTTT
TRBV5-6,16,many,TRBD2,TRBJ2-7,CASSSYSGDPTYEQYF,TGTGCCAGCAGCTCCTATAGCGGGGACCCCACCTACGAGCAGTACTTC
TRBV11-2,17,many,TRBD1,TRBJ2-7,CASSLGPGQGYSYEQYF,TGTGCCAGCAGCTTAGGACCGGGACAGGGGTACTCCTACGAGCAGTACTTC
TRBV4-2,18,many,TRBD2,TRBJ2-3,CASSAGLAILSSTDTQYF,TGTGCCAGCAGCGCGGGACTAGCAATTCTGTCTAGCACAGATACGCAGTATTTT
TRBV7-2,14,many,-,TRBJ2-3,CASSLTVPTDTQYF,TGTGCCAGCAGCTTAACTGTCCCCACAGATACGCAGTATTTT